This T cell receptor (beta chain) came from a study of human T cells and chemical hapten exposure. Study-level background: An area of 2 cm by approximately 2.1 cm on upper inner arm skin received 2% DPC for sensitization. Enrolled patients were predominantly female and had alopecia areata, totalis or universalis.

The V gene lost 0 bases and the J gene lost 4 bases, with 14 bases spanning the gap. The CDR3 spans 16 residues. CDR1 MGHRA and CDR2 YSYEKL come from the germline V gene. The library tagged individual cDNA molecules with unique molecular identifiers. TCRdb redid the calling of the RACE reads with MiXCR, one entry per CDR3 protein. This table holds about 270,000 distinct CDR3 sequences, roughly 7.4% found once. Time point in this sample: pre-sensitization, week 0. Sample treatment: therapeutic diphenylcyclopropenone sensitization with weekly scalp DPC. Samples of blood were obtained prior to the application of each patch test.

The chain employs TRBV4-1 and TRBJ2-3; D is possibly TRBD2 (5 bases). The source of this sequence is a man younger than 35 with alopecia areata. Some clones in this sample may be carry-over from other donors' samples. The source material was whole blood, sampled in connection with sensitization to the hapten diphenylcyclopropenone (DPC). The CDR3 DNA is TGCGCCAGCAGCCAAGACTCCAGCGGATTCGCAGATACGCAGTATTTT. It yields the protein CASSQDSSGFADTQYF.